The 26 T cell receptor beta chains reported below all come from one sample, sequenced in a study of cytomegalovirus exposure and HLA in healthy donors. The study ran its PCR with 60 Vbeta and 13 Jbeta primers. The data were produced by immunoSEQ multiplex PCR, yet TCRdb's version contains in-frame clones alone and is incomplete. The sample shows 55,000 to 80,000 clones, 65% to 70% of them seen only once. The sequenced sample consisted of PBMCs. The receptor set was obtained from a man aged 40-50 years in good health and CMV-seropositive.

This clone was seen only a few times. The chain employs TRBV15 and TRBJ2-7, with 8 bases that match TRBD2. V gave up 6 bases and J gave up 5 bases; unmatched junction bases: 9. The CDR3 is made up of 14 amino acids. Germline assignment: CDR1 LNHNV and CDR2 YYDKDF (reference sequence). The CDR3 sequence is CATSNGGAIDEQYF. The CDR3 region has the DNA TGTGCCACCAGTAACGGGGGGGCCATCGACGAGCAGTACTTC.

The CDR3 region is CASSEERGSPLHF. The DNA of the CDR3 is TGTGCCAGTAGTGAGGAACGAGGTTCACCCCTCCACTTT. The chain employs TRBV19 and TRBJ1-6, with no clear D. The CDR3 extends over 13 amino acids. The V end was cut by 5 bases, the J end by 9 bases, with 11 bases between. CDR1 is LNHDA, CDR2 SQIVND, per germline (reference sequence).

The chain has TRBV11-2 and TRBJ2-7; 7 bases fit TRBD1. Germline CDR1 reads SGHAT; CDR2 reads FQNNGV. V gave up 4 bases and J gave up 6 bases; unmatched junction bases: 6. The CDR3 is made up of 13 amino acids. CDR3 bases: TGTGCCAGCAGCTACGACAGGGCCGGCGAGCAGTACTTC. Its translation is CASSYDRAGEQYF.

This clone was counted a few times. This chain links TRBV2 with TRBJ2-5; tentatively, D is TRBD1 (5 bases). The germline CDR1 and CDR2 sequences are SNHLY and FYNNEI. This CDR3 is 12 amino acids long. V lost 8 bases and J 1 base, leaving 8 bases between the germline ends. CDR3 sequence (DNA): TGTGCCAGCGGGGCCAGCCAAGAGACCCAGTACTTC. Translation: CASGASQETQYF.

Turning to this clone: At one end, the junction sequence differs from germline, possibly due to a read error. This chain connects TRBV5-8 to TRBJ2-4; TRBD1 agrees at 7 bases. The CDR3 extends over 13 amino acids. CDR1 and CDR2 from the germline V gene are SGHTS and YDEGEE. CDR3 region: CASRLTGVNTQYF. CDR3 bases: TGTGCCAGCAGGCTCACAGGGGTTAACACTCAGTACTTC.

The CDR3 spells CASSIDRVQPQHF. In DNA form, the CDR3 reads TGTGCCAGTAGTATTGACAGGGTTCAGCCCCAGCATTTT. J is TRBJ1-5 and V is TRBV19, with 7 nucleotides matching TRBD1. Germline values: CDR1 LNHDA, CDR2 SQIVND (reference sequence). The CDR3 totals 13 residues. The V and J ends lost 3 bases and 6 bases, in that order; junction bases with no gene match: 2.

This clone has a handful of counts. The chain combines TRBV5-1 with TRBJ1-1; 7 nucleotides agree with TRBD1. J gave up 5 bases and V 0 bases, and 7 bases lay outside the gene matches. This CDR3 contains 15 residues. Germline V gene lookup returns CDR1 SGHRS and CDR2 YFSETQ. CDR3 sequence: CASSLATGVRTEAFF. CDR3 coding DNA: TGCGCCAGCAGCTTGGCCACAGGGGTGAGGACTGAAGCTTTCTTT.

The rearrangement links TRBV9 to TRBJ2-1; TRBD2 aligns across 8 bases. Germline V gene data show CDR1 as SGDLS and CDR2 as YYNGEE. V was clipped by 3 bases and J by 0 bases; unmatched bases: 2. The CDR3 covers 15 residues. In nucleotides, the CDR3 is TGTGCCAGCAGCGCAGGACTAGCCTCCTACAATGAGCAGTTCTTC. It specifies CASSAGLASYNEQFF.

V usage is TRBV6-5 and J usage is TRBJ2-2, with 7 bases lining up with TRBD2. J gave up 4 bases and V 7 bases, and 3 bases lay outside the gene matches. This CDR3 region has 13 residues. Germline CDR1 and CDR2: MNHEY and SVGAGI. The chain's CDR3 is CASKRGSTGELFF. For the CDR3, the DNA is TGTGCCAGCAAGCGGGGTAGCACCGGGGAGCTGTTTTTT.

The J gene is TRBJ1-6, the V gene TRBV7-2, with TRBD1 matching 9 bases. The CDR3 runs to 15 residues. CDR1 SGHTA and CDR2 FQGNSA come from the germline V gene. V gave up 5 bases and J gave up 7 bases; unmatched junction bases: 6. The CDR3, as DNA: TGTGCCAGCAGCAGACAGGGGGGAGCCAATTCACCCCTCCACTTT. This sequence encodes CASSRQGGANSPLHF.

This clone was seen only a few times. Here the CDR3 reads CASSPQGGFTEAFF. The CDR3 DNA sequence: TGTGCCAGCTCACCCCAGGGGGGTTTCACTGAAGCTTTCTTT. The chain employs TRBV18 and TRBJ1-1, with 7 bases aligning to TRBD1. CDR3 size: 14 residues. CDR1 is KGHSH, CDR2 LQKENI, per germline. J lost 4 bases, V lost 3 bases, and 5 bases had no gene match.

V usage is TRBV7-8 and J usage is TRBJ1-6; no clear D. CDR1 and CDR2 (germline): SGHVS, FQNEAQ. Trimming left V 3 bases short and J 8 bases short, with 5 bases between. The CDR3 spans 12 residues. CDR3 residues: CASSFRDSPLHF. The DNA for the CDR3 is TGTGCCAGCAGCTTTCGGGATTCACCCCTCCACTTT. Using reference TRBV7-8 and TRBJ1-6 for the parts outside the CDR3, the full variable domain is GAGVSQSPRYKVAKRGQDVALRCDPISGHVSLFWYQQALGQGPEFLTYFQNEAQLDKSGLPSDRFFAERPEGSVSTLKIQRTQQEDSAVYLCASSFRDSPLHFGNGTRLTVT.

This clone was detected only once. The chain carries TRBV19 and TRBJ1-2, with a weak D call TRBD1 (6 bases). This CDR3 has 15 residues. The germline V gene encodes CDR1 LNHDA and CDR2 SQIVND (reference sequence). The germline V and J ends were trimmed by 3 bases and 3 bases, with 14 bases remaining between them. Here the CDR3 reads CASSMRAGAHYGYTF. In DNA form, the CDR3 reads TGTGCCAGTAGTATGAGGGCAGGGGCCCACTATGGCTACACCTTC. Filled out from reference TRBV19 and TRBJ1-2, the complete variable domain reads DGGITQSPKYLFRKEGQNVTLSCEQNLNHDAMYWYRQDPGQGLRLIYYSQIVNDFQKGDIAEGYSVSREKKESFPLTVTSAQKNPTAFYLCASSMRAGAHYGYTFGSGTRLTVV.

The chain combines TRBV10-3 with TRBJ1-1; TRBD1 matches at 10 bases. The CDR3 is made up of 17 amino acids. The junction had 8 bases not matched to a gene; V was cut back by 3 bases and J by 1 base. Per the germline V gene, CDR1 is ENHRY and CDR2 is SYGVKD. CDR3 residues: CAISEVPGQGPNTEAFF. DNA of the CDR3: TGTGCCATCAGTGAAGTCCCGGGACAGGGGCCGAACACTGAAGCTTTCTTT.

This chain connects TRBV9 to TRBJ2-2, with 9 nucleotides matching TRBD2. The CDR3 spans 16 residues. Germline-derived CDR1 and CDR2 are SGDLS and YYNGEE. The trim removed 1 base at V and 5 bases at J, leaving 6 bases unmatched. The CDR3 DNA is TGTGCCAGCAGCGTAACTAGCGGGCTAAGAACCGGGGAGCTGTTTTTT. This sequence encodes CASSVTSGLRTGELFF.

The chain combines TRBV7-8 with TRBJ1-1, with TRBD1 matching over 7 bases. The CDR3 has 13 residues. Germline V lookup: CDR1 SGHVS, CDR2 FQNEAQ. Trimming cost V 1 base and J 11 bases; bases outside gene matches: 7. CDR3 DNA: TGTGCCAGCAGCTTAGGACAGGGTCGTATGGCTTTCTTT. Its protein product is CASSLGQGRMAFF.

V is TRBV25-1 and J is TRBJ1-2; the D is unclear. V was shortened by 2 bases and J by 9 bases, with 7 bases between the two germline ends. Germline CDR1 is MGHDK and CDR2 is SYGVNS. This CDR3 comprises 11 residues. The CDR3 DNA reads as TGTGCCAGCAGTGAAGGCGGCCGCTACACCTTC. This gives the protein CASSEGGRYTF.

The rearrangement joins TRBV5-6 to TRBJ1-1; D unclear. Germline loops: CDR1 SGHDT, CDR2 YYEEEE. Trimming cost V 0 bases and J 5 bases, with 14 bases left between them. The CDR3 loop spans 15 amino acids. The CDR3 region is CASSLAEGSGTEAFF. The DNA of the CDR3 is TGTGCCAGCAGCTTGGCAGAGGGCTCGGGGACTGAAGCTTTCTTT. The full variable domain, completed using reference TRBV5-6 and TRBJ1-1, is DAGVTQSPTHLIKTRGQQVTLRCSPKSGHDTVSWYQQALGQGPQFIFQYYEEEERQRGNFPDRFSGHQFPNYSSELNVNALLLGDSALYLCASSLAEGSGTEAFFGQGTRLTVV.

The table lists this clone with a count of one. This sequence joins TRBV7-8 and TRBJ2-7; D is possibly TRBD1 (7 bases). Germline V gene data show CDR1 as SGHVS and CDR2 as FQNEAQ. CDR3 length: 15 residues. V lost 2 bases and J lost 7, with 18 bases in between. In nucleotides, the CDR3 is TGTGCCAGCAGCTTAAGGAGCCTTCAGGGGGGTGAGCAGTACTTC. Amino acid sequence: CASSLRSLQGGEQYF.

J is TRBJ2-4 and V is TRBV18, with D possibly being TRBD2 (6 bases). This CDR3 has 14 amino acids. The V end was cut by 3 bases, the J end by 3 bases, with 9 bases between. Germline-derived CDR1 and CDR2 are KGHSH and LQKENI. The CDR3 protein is CASSPQGGKNIQYF. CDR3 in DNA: TGTGCCAGCTCACCCCAGGGAGGCAAAAACATTCAGTACTTC.

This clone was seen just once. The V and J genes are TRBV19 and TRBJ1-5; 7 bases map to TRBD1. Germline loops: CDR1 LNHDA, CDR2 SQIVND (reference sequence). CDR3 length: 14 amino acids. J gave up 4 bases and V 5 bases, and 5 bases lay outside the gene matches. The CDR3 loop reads CASSPDRRNQPQHF. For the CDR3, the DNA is TGTGCCAGTAGTCCGGACAGGCGAAATCAGCCCCAGCATTTT. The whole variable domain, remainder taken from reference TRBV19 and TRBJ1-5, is DGGITQSPKYLFRKEGQNVTLSCEQNLNHDAMYWYRQDPGQGLRLIYYSQIVNDFQKGDIAEGYSVSREKKESFPLTVTSAQKNPTAFYLCASSPDRRNQPQHFGDGTRLSIL.

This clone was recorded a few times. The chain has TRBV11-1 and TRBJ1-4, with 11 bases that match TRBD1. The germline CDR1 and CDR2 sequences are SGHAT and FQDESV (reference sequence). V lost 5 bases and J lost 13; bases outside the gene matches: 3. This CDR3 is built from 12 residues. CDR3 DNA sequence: TGTGCCAGCAGCACCGGGACAGGGGGACTGTTTTTT. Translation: CASSTGTGGLFF.

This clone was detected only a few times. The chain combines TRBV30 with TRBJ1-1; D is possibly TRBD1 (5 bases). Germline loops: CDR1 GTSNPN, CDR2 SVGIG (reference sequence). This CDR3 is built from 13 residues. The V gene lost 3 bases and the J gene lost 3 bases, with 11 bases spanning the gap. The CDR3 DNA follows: TGTGCCTGGAGCGTGGACATGGACACTGAAGCTTTCTTT. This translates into CAWSVDMDTEAFF.

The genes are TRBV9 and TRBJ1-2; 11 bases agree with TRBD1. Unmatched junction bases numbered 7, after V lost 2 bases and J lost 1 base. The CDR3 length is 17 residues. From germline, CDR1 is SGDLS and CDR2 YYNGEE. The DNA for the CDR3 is TGTGCCAGCAGCGTGTTCGGGACAGGGGGAGGTAACTATGGCTACACCTTC. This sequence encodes CASSVFGTGGGNYGYTF.

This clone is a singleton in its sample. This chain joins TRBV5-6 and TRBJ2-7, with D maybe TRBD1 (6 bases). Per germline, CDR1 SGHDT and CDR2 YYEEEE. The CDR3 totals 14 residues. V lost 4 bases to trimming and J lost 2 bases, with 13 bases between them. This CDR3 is CASSRVGTPYEQYF. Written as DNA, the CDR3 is TGTGCCAGCAGCCGGGTCGGGACACCCTACGAGCAGTACTTC.

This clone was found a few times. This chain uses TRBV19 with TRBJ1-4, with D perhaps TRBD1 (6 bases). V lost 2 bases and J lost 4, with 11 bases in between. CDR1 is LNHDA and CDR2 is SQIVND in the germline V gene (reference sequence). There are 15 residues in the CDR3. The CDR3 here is CASSIPGHNNEKLFF. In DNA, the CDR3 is TGTGCCAGTAGTATACCGGGACACAATAATGAAAAACTGTTTTTT.